This TCR beta chain is drawn from a study of T cell changes during pregnancy in multiple sclerosis. The CDR3 consists of 17 residues. CDR1 is SGHRS, CDR2 YFSETQ, per germline. The V gene end was trimmed by 0 bases and the J gene end by 4 bases; junction bases not matched to a gene: 12. TCRdb's copy holds only in-frame clones and misses some; the assay was immunoSEQ multiplex PCR. The sample has about 64,000 clones; about 92% are singletons. Sequenced here: peripheral blood, sampled in the second trimester of pregnancy. The origin of this receptor is a female donor in good health, enrolled as a control in a pregnancy study. The gene calls are TRBV5-1 and TRBJ1-1, with 7 nucleotides matching TRBD1. Written as DNA, the CDR3 is TGCGCCAGCAGCTTGGGGGCGGGAGGGGGCCCATTCACTGAAGCTTTCTTT. Translating gives CASSLGAGGGPFTEAFF. The whole variable domain, remainder taken from reference TRBV5-1 and TRBJ1-1, is KAGVTQTPRYLIKTRGQQVTLSCSPISGHRSVSWYQQTPGQGLQFLFEYFSETQRNKGNFPGRFSGRQFSNSRSEMNVSTLELGDSALYLCASSLGAGGGPFTEAFFGQGTRLTVV.